The next 6 T cell receptor beta chains were all read from a single sample in a study of T cells in Graves' hyperthyroidism and ophthalmopathy. Amplification of TCR beta CDR3 regions was performed using RNA transcripts as template. The HTBI set primed first-round TCR CDR3 RT-PCR. A single record per CDR3 protein comes from TCRdb applying MiXCR to the multiplex PCR reads. Here the sample spans 540,000 or so distinct CDR3 sequences, approximately 15% being singletons. Sequencing was done on a sample of blood. These receptors were obtained from a woman aged 30 to 39 with Graves' hyperthyroidism.

This clonotype was seen repeatedly, ten times or more. This chain uses TRBV11-2 with TRBJ1-1; 7 positions agree with TRBD1. Germline values: CDR1 SGHAT, CDR2 FQNNGV. Trimming took 1 base from V and 1 from J; bases not matched to a gene: 3. The CDR3 length is 15 residues. The CDR3 protein is CASSLGNRGNTEAFF. As DNA, the CDR3 is TGTGCCAGCAGCTTAGGTAACAGGGGGAACACTGAAGCTTTCTTT.

The CDR3 DNA follows: TGTGCCGGCAACCGAGCGGGGAGCACAGATACGCAGTATTTT. This codes for CAGNRAGSTDTQYF. V usage is TRBV28 and J usage is TRBJ2-3; 7 bases match TRBD2. V shed 11 bases, J shed 0 bases, and the junction held 8 bases outside the gene matches. Germline CDR1 is MDHEN and CDR2 is SYDVKM. The CDR3 is made up of 14 amino acids.

As concerns this clonotype: This clone may be a read error of a much larger clone one base away. The conserved closing phenylalanine or tryptophan is absent in this CDR3, likely reflecting a read error. DNA of the CDR3: TGCAGCGTTAAATGGGGATTTATGAACACTGAAGCTTTCTCT. Translated: CSVKWGFMNTEAFS. The J gene is TRBJ1-1, the V gene TRBV29-1, with D unresolved. CDR1 SQVTM and CDR2 ANQGSEA come from the germline V gene. V dropped 5 bases and J dropped 0 bases, with 13 bases sitting between them. The CDR3 sequence is 14 residues long.

V and J are TRBV7-6 and TRBJ2-1; 11 bases align to TRBD2. The length of the CDR3 is 14 residues. Germline trimming cut 1 base from V and 15 bases from J; bases unmatched to any gene: 8. Germline V gives CDR1 SGHVS, CDR2 FNYEAQ. CDR3 sequence: CASSLEIAGGPAFF. CDR3 in DNA: TGTGCCAGCAGCTTAGAGATAGCGGGAGGGCCGGCGTTCTTC.

This clonotype came up many times. The genes are TRBV7-9 and TRBJ2-4; D gene uncertain. Trimming shortened V by 5 bases and J by 6 bases, and 20 bases separated the two germline ends. The CDR3 spans 16 residues. The germline gives CDR1 SEHNR, CDR2 FQNEAQ (reference sequence). The CDR3 loop is CASSPTWSGSGNIQYF. The CDR3 nucleotides are TGTGCCAGCAGCCCGACCTGGAGTGGCTCGGGAAACATTCAGTACTTC.

This clonotype was seen repeatedly, ten times or more. The chain employs TRBV15 and TRBJ1-1; D perhaps matches TRBD1 (5 bases). This CDR3 region has 13 residues. In germline, CDR1 is LNHNV, CDR2 YYDKDF (reference sequence). Trimming shortened V by 0 bases and J by 12 bases, and 14 bases separated the two germline ends. This chain's CDR3 is CATSRDVQGSTFF. The CDR3 nucleotides are TGTGCCACCAGCAGAGATGTGCAGGGTTCAACTTTCTTT.